This T cell receptor beta chain appears in the sequencing data of a study of beta chain features in type 1 diabetes. CDR1 and CDR2 from the germline V gene are SGHDT and YYEEEE. V was clipped by 4 bases and J by 3 bases; unmatched bases: 10. CDR3 length: 16 amino acids. Study-wide results and caveats: In these data, an HLA type influence on TCRB rearrangement remained unresolved. Researchers report that Type 1 diabetes patients had moderately but significantly shorter TCRB CDR3s across all four CD4+ subsets.

Via the markers CD45RO/CCR7/CD25/CD127/CD95/CD27, stem cell-like memory, regulatory, central memory and naive CD4+ cells were sorted. cDNA synthesis used the whole RNA isolate, giving expressed TCRB sequences. Profiled with immunoSEQ multiplex PCR; TCRdb holds only in-frame clones, not every one. The sample yields under 300,000 clones, around 14% seen once. This clone was seen only a few times. What it binds is unknown. Specimen: naive CD4+ T cells from blood. The chain uses TRBV5-6 and TRBJ2-1, with 7 bases aligning to TRBD2. The sequence came from a man under 40 with type 1 diabetes. The CDR3 here is CASSLRWGGSYNEQFF. Written as DNA, the CDR3 is TGTGCCAGCAGCCTACGTTGGGGCGGGAGCTACAATGAGCAGTTCTTC.